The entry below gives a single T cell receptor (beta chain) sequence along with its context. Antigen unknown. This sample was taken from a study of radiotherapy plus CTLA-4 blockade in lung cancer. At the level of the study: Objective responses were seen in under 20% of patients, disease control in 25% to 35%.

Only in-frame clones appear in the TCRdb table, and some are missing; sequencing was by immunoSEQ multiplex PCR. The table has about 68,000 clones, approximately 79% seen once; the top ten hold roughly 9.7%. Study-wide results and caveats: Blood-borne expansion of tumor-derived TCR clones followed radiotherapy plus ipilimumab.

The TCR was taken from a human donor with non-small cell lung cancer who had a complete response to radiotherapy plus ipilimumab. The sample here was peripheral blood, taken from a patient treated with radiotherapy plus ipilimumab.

The CDR3 region is CASGLDSSRAFF. CDR3 DNA: TGTGCTAGTGGTTTAGACAGTTCTCGGGCTTTCTTT. The chain recombines TRBV12-5 with TRBJ1-1; the D gene is possibly TRBD1 (5 bases). Deletions cut 3 bases from V and 11 bases from J, with 13 bases between. The germline gives CDR1 LGHNT, CDR2 FRNRAP. The CDR3 totals 12 residues. The full variable domain, its missing parts supplied by reference TRBV12-5 and TRBJ1-1, is DARVTQTPRHKVTEMGQEVTMRCQPILGHNTVFWYRQTMMQGLELLAYFRNRAPLDDSGMPKDRFSAEMPDATLATLKIQPSEPRDSAVYFCASGLDSSRAFFGQGTRLTVV.